This T cell receptor (beta chain) was found in a study of post-analysis software for immune sequencing data. At the level of the study: Relapsing-remitting, secondary progressive and progressive-relapsing courses of multiple sclerosis were included.

The trim removed 4 bases at V and 1 base at J, leaving 8 bases unmatched. This CDR3 region has 16 residues. Broader study findings: When patients were compared with controls, about 5 TRBV segments were more frequent, TRBV5-6, TRBV5-1 and TRBV20-1 among them. Controls had significantly higher normalized Chao1 diversity than multiple sclerosis patients.

A remark on this clonotype: Its antigen is not known.

Prepared TCR beta cDNA libraries contained unique molecular identifiers. One entry per CDR3 protein results from TCRdb running MiXCR on the PCR reads. The profile shows 820,000 or so distinct CDR3 sequences, roughly 50% of them singletons. The receptor's source is a girl aged 5-17 years with multiple sclerosis. The sequencing sample was made of blood. The V gene is TRBV12-3 or TRBV12-4, the J gene TRBJ1-1; TRBD1 aligns across 8 bases. In DNA form, the CDR3 reads TGTGCCAGCAGTTCCTCCAAGACAGGGGCGAACACTGAAGCTTTCTTT. Protein: CASSSSKTGANTEAFF.